This T cell receptor (beta chain) derives from a study of T-cell reconstitution after alpha-beta-depleted transplantation in children. This sample's TCRbeta library carried unique molecular identifier barcodes. TCRdb used MiXCR to reprocess the PCR reads, holding one entry per CDR3 protein. The sample lists 350,000 to 450,000 distinct CDR3 sequences, about 20% occurring once. Germline CDR1 MGHDK, CDR2 SYGVNS. The CDR3 sequence is 17 residues long. The sample in question was PBMCs from the stem cell graft donor, obtained from the stem cell graft. The origin of this receptor is a human donor who donated a stem cell graft to a child with acute myeloid leukemia. The chain couples TRBV25-1 to TRBJ1-1; 9 nucleotides match TRBD1. CDR3 loop: CAKRIGTGRNKGTEAFF. The CDR3 DNA sequence: TGTGCAAAGCGGATTGGGACAGGGCGCAACAAGGGCACTGAAGCTTTCTTT. Full variable domain (rest looked up from reference TRBV25-1 and TRBJ1-1): EADIYQTPRYLVIGTGKKITLECSQTMGHDKMYWYQQDPGMELHLIHYSYGVNSTEKGDLSSESTVSRIRTEHFPLTLESARPSHTSQYLCAKRIGTGRNKGTEAFFGQGTRLTVV.